Listed here are 18 T cell receptor beta chains from one sample, sequenced in a study of cytomegalovirus exposure and HLA in healthy donors. The PCR contained 60 Vbeta and 13 Jbeta primers. Clones were read by immunoSEQ multiplex PCR, and TCRdb kept only the in-frame ones, dropping some. The table shows about 190,000 clones, with roughly four fifths occurring only once. The sequenced sample consisted of PBMCs. The origin of the receptors is a young woman in good health and CMV-seropositive.

This clone was seen a single time. The genes are TRBV7-2 and TRBJ2-7; 14 positions agree with TRBD2. Germline V gene sequence: CDR1 SGHTA, CDR2 FQGNSA. The length of the CDR3 is 14 residues. V lost 5 bases to trimming and J lost 6 bases; unmatched junction nucleotides: 3. CDR3 in DNA: TGTGCCAGCAGCAGACTAGCGGGAGGGCCCGAGCAGTACTTC. Translation: CASSRLAGGPEQYF.

This clone was picked up a small number of times. This rearrangement joins TRBV11-2 to TRBJ2-7; D perhaps matches TRBD1 (6 bases). Per germline, CDR1 SGHAT and CDR2 FQNNGV. V lost 6 bases and J lost 3, with 15 bases in between. This CDR3 has 14 residues. CDR3 sequence: CASSWSGQSYEQYF. The CDR3 bases are TGTGCCAGCAGTTGGTCCGGACAGAGCTACGAGCAGTACTTC.

V usage is TRBV5-4 and J usage is TRBJ2-1; 8 bases agree with TRBD1. Germline values: CDR1 SGHNT, CDR2 YYREEE (reference sequence). There are 14 residues in the CDR3. J lost 8 bases, V lost 2 bases, and 6 bases had no gene match. CDR3 amino acids: CASSFTAGGYEQFF. As DNA, the CDR3 is TGTGCCAGCAGCTTCACAGCAGGGGGCTATGAGCAGTTCTTC.

The CDR3 DNA follows: TGCGCCAGCAGTGTGAGCCGATACAATGAGCAGTTCTTC. It codes for CASSVSRYNEQFF. V and J are TRBV4-1 and TRBJ2-1, with D unresolved. Per the germline V gene, CDR1 is MGHRA and CDR2 is YSYEKL. Trimming stripped 6 bases from V and 4 bases from J, with 10 bases between. This CDR3 region has 13 residues.

The rearrangement uses TRBV5-6 and TRBJ2-3; 10 nucleotides line up with TRBD2. The CDR3 is 17 amino acids. Germline values: CDR1 SGHDT, CDR2 YYEEEE. After removal of 1 base from V and 5 bases from J, the junction contained 10 bases not matched to a gene. CDR3: CASSLYASGRSGDTQYF. The DNA of the CDR3 is TGTGCCAGCAGCTTGTATGCTAGCGGGAGAAGTGGAGATACGCAGTATTTT.

This clone was detected a few times. This chain links TRBV2 with TRBJ2-7; 11 bases map to TRBD2. This CDR3 spans 15 amino acids. Trimming removed 4 bases from V and 9 bases from J; junction bases left unmatched: 11. The germline CDR1 and CDR2 sequences are SNHLY and FYNNEI. The CDR3 reads CASSGVAGGPGGQYF. CDR3 nucleotides: TGTGCCAGCAGTGGGGTAGCGGGAGGGCCCGGGGGGCAGTACTTC.

CDR3 nucleotides: TGTGCCAGCGGGGGACAGGGGGGACTTTACGAGCAGTACTTC. Its translation: CASGGQGGLYEQYF. V usage is TRBV2 and J usage is TRBJ2-7; TRBD1 matches 11 bases. The CDR3 loop spans 14 amino acids. The germline V gene encodes CDR1 SNHLY and CDR2 FYNNEI. The ends lost 8 bases at V and 4 bases at J; junction bases unmatched: 7.

This CDR3 is CASSLTTGTPESYTF. CDR3 in DNA: TGCGCCAGCAGCTTGACGACAGGGACTCCGGAAAGCTACACCTTC. This chain joins TRBV5-1 and TRBJ1-2; 7 positions match TRBD1. V lost 1 base to trimming and J lost 9 bases; unmatched junction nucleotides: 12. CDR1 SGHRS and CDR2 YFSETQ come from the germline V gene. The CDR3 spans 15 residues.

The sample holds a few counts of this clone. V is TRBV7-2 and J is TRBJ1-1; D is unresolved. The CDR3 runs to 13 residues. V lost 3 bases to trimming and J lost 6 bases, with 11 bases between them. Germline CDR1 SGHTA, CDR2 FQGNSA. Here the CDR3 reads CASSFGSWAEAFF. DNA of the CDR3: TGTGCCAGCAGCTTCGGGAGCTGGGCTGAAGCTTTCTTT.

The rearrangement joins TRBV6-5 to TRBJ2-7; 10 bases are a match to TRBD1. The CDR3 runs to 15 residues. In germline, CDR1 is MNHEY, CDR2 SVGAGI. The V segment lost 4 bases and the J segment 2 bases; nucleotides outside the gene matches: 5. CDR3 sequence (DNA): TGTGCCAGCAGTTCAGCCGGGACAGGGGCCTACGAGCAGTACTTC. This gives the protein CASSSAGTGAYEQYF.

This clone was counted once. The rearrangement joins TRBV4-1 to TRBJ2-1, with 11 bases matching TRBD2. With 4 bases clipped from V and 5 bases from J, the junction kept 7 bases outside the gene matches. Germline V gene sequence: CDR1 MGHRA, CDR2 YSYEKL. This CDR3 comprises 16 residues. The CDR3 DNA follows: TGCGCCAGCAGCCTTTCCGGGACTAGCGGCAACAATGAGCAGTTCTTC. Translation gives CASSLSGTSGNNEQFF.

The chain uses TRBV6-5 and TRBJ1-5, with a tentative D call TRBD1 (6 bases). With 2 bases removed from V and 10 bases from J, the gap between germline ends came to 15 bases. The CDR3 is made up of 14 amino acids. Germline V gene data show CDR1 as MNHEY and CDR2 as SVGAGI. The CDR3 loop is CASSYGTPPGPQHF. CDR3 sequence (DNA): TGTGCCAGCAGTTACGGGACACCGCCGGGACCCCAGCATTTT.

This clone was recorded a few times. The chain carries TRBV5-6 and TRBJ2-7, with 8 bases lining up with TRBD1. Germline CDR1 and CDR2: SGHDT and YYEEEE. The junction had 14 bases not matched to a gene; V was cut back by 4 bases and J by 5 bases. The CDR3 sequence is 16 residues long. The CDR3 DNA follows: TGTGCCAGCAGCCAACGTCGGACAGGGATGCGAGACGAGCAGTACTTC. Translating it yields CASSQRRTGMRDEQYF.

CDR3 in amino acids: CASSYSYTGELFF. The CDR3 nucleotides are TGTGCCAGCAGCTACAGTTACACCGGGGAGCTGTTTTTT. The rearrangement joins TRBV7-9 to TRBJ2-2; D remains ambiguous. In germline, CDR1 is SEHNR, CDR2 FQNEAQ (reference sequence). There are 13 residues in the CDR3. V was pared by 4 bases and J by 3 bases, with 6 bases between.

A few counts support this clone. V and J are TRBV28 and TRBJ2-6, with a weak D call TRBD1 (6 bases). Trimming removed 5 bases from V and 8 bases from J, with 13 bases in between. The CDR3 totals 14 residues. From germline, CDR1 is MDHEN and CDR2 SYDVKM. CDR3 coding DNA: TGTGCCAGCAGTCAACAACAGGGATCCAACGTCCTGACTTTC. Its translation is CASSQQQGSNVLTF.

This clone showed up just once. V usage is TRBV6-5 and J usage is TRBJ1-5; D gene unclear. Trimming cost V 4 bases and J 1 base, with 8 bases left between them. The length of the CDR3 is 14 residues. The germline gives CDR1 MNHEY, CDR2 SVGAGI. This CDR3 reads CASSSSGSNQPQHF. CDR3 coding DNA: TGTGCCAGCAGTTCGAGCGGAAGCAATCAGCCCCAGCATTTT.

This chain links TRBV11-2 with TRBJ2-3; 10 bases match TRBD2. This CDR3 region has 15 residues. The germline V gene encodes CDR1 SGHAT and CDR2 FQNNGV. The junction had 6 bases not matched to a gene; V was cut back by 5 bases and J by 4 bases. In DNA, the CDR3 is TGTGCCAGCAGCCCCGGGACTAGCGCCGCAGATACGCAGTATTTT. This encodes CASSPGTSAADTQYF. Using reference TRBV11-2 and TRBJ2-3 for the parts outside the CDR3, the full variable domain is EAGVAQSPRYKIIEKRQSVAFWCNPISGHATLYWYQQILGQGPKLLIQFQNNGVVDDSQLPKDRFSAERLKGVDSTLKIQPAKLEDSAVYLCASSPGTSAADTQYFGPGTRLTVL.

The sample holds a few counts of this clone. The chain has TRBV10-2 and TRBJ2-7; possible D gene TRBD1, 6 bases. Trimming shortened V by 1 base and J by 6 bases, and 10 bases separated the two germline ends. CDR1 is WSHSY and CDR2 is SAAADI in the germline V gene. This CDR3 spans 13 amino acids. CDR3 nucleotides: TGCGCCAGCAGTGAGTATGACAGGCTCGAGCAGTACTTC. This sequence encodes CASSEYDRLEQYF.